This paragraph reports one TCR beta chain. Its antigen is not identified. The sample is drawn from a study of cytomegalovirus exposure and HLA in healthy donors. 13 Jbeta primers and 60 Vbeta primers were used for the PCR. TCRdb's table, derived via immunoSEQ multiplex PCR, lists solely in-frame clones and lacks some. Of 130,000 or so clones listed, over 75% are singletons. Per germline, CDR1 SGHDN and CDR2 FVKESK. The CDR3 is made up of 14 amino acids. J was trimmed by 4 bases and V by 4 bases; bases with no gene match: 5. Study outcomes and limitations: V- and J-gene trimming in TCR beta was tied to a missense DCLRE1C variant by an analysis performed later. Likely technical artifact: a cluster of highly shared sequence variants. A later analysis showed HLA-associated TCR beta chains outstripping equally common others in clonal expansion.

This rearrangement joins TRBV14 to TRBJ1-2, with TRBD1 matching over 8 bases. This TCR was sampled from a man in his forties or fifties in good health and CMV-seronegative. Input material: PBMCs. This CDR3 is CASSRQGILYGYTF. The CDR3, as DNA: TGTGCCAGCAGCCGACAGGGGATTCTCTATGGCTACACCTTC.